The 15 T cell receptor beta chains below come from one sample, sequenced in a study of cytomegalovirus exposure and HLA in healthy donors. Primers for the PCR totalled 60 Vbeta and 13 Jbeta. The table came from immunoSEQ multiplex PCR; TCRdb's copy has only in-frame clones and leaves some out. There are some 150,000 clones in the sample; 70% to 80% occur only once, and 8.5% to 10% lies in the top ten. Specimen: PBMCs. The receptors originated from a man younger than 35 in good health and CMV-seropositive.

This clone was observed once. The chain uses TRBV5-1 and TRBJ2-2; TRBD1 matches at 9 bases. CDR1 and CDR2 from the germline V gene are SGHRS and YFSETQ. The V gene end was trimmed by 4 bases and the J gene end by 2 bases; junction bases not matched to a gene: 6. The CDR3 is 16 amino acids. The CDR3 sequence: CASSKTGGTNTGELFF. The DNA of the CDR3 is TGCGCCAGCAGCAAAACAGGGGGCACTAACACCGGGGAGCTGTTTTTT. Full variable domain (outside the CDR3, taken from reference TRBV5-1 and TRBJ2-2): KAGVTQTPRYLIKTRGQQVTLSCSPISGHRSVSWYQQTPGQGLQFLFEYFSETQRNKGNFPGRFSGRQFSNSRSEMNVSTLELGDSALYLCASSKTGGTNTGELFFGEGSRLTVL.

The chain combines TRBV11-2 with TRBJ2-3; 10 nucleotides line up with TRBD2. Trimming took 5 bases from V and 12 from J; bases not matched to a gene: 14. The CDR3 is 15 amino acids. Per germline, CDR1 SGHAT and CDR2 FQNNGV. The CDR3 loop reads CASSPRTSGYEVQYF. The CDR3 DNA follows: TGTGCCAGCAGCCCCCGGACTAGCGGCTACGAGGTTCAGTATTTT.

The genes are TRBV11-2 and TRBJ2-7; 12 bases match TRBD2. V lost 2 bases, J lost 4 bases, and 3 bases stayed unmatched. The V gene's germline CDR1 is SGHAT and CDR2 FQNNGV. This CDR3 is 15 amino acids long. Here the CDR3 DNA reads TGTGCCAGCAGCTTAAACGGACTAGCGGGATACGAGCAGTACTTC. It translates to CASSLNGLAGYEQYF.

This clone has more than one count but fewer than ten. V is TRBV15 and J is TRBJ2-1, with 10 nucleotides matching TRBD1. The CDR3 is 15 residues long. CDR1 and CDR2 from the germline V gene are LNHNV and YYDKDF (reference sequence). The V and J ends lost 5 bases and 0 bases, in that order; junction bases with no gene match: 1. CDR3 protein: CATSGDRGSYNEQFF. CDR3 in DNA: TGTGCCACCAGCGGGGACAGGGGCTCCTACAATGAGCAGTTCTTC.

The chain carries TRBV27 and TRBJ1-6; 8 bases are a match to TRBD1. The CDR3 spans 19 residues. V was clipped by 6 bases and J by 0 bases; unmatched bases: 13. Germline loops: CDR1 MNHEY, CDR2 SMNVEV (reference sequence). Written as DNA, the CDR3 is TGTGCCAGCAGCTCTCGGACAGGGCTCCGGTACTCCTATAATTCACCCCTCCACTTT. Amino acid sequence: CASSSRTGLRYSYNSPLHF.

The J gene is TRBJ1-1, the V gene TRBV14; TRBD1 might be the D (6 bases). Germline V lookup: CDR1 SGHDN, CDR2 FVKESK. Trimming stripped 6 bases from V and 2 bases from J, with 10 bases between. This CDR3 is built from 13 residues. CDR3 sequence (DNA): TGTGCCAGCAGTGAAGGGGGAAACACTGAAGCTTTCTTT. As protein: CASSEGGNTEAFF.

This chain links TRBV27 with TRBJ2-5, with TRBD2 matching over 11 bases. This CDR3 has 15 amino acids. Germline values: CDR1 MNHEY, CDR2 SMNVEV (reference sequence). With V trimmed by 5 bases and J by 5 bases, 7 bases remained unmatched. CDR3 sequence reads: CASSGVAGGEETQYF. The DNA of the CDR3 is TGTGCCAGCAGTGGTGTAGCGGGAGGGGAGGAGACCCAGTACTTC.

The CDR3 sequence is CASSLWTGAYEQFF. The CDR3 DNA reads TGTGCCAGCAGCTTGTGGACAGGGGCCTATGAGCAGTTCTTC. The V call is TRBV5-4, the J call TRBJ2-1; 9 bases fit TRBD1. Germline assignment: CDR1 SGHNT and CDR2 YYREEE (reference sequence). The CDR3 runs to 14 residues. Losses at the gene ends were 1 base for V and 8 bases for J; bases not matched to a gene: 4.

Comments on this clone: This sample also contains other DNA sequences that code for the same CDR3. The gene calls are TRBV15 and TRBJ1-1; D may be TRBD1 (5 bases). This CDR3 is built from 14 residues. Germline CDR1 LNHNV, CDR2 YYDKDF (reference sequence). Trimming removed 0 bases at V and 1 base at J, with 6 bases between. CDR3 region: CATSRDRGNTEAFF. The CDR3 nucleotides read TGTGCCACCAGCAGAGATAGGGGGAACACTGAAGCTTTCTTT.

V gene TRBV5-4 combines with J gene TRBJ2-5; D may be TRBD1 (6 bases). The germline gives CDR1 SGHNT, CDR2 YYREEE (reference sequence). Trimming shortened V by 2 bases and J by 5 bases, and 13 bases separated the two germline ends. This CDR3 has 14 residues. CDR3 in DNA: TGTGCCAGCAGCTTAGCAGGGGTGGGGGAGACCCAGTACTTC. Encoded protein: CASSLAGVGETQYF.

The V and J genes are TRBV7-2 and TRBJ2-3; weak D call: TRBD1 (5 bases). CDR3 length: 15 residues. Trimming took 5 bases from V and 0 from J, leaving 12 bases between them. Germline CDR1 is SGHTA and CDR2 is FQGNSA. The CDR3 here is CASSRQHSSTDTQYF. The CDR3 DNA follows: TGTGCCAGCAGCCGACAGCACTCTAGCACAGATACGCAGTATTTT.

Notes on this clone: The junction differs from germline at one of its ends, possibly a read error. The V and J genes are TRBV29-1 and TRBJ2-4; D possibly corresponds to TRBD2 (6 bases). This CDR3 spans 16 amino acids. Germline loops: CDR1 SQVTM, CDR2 ANQGSEA. The DNA for the CDR3 is TGCAACGTTGAAGAAGGGGTAGGACTACGGGCAAACATTCAGTACTTC. This sequence encodes CNVEEGVGLRANIQYF.

The rearrangement joins TRBV9 to TRBJ2-3; 8 bases line up with TRBD2. The CDR3 is 14 amino acids. With V trimmed by 6 bases and J by 1 base, 4 bases remained unmatched. From germline, CDR1 is SGDLS and CDR2 YYNGEE. CDR3 coding DNA: TGTGCCAGCATGAGGCGGGGGGGCACAGATACGCAGTATTTT. Translated, it gives CASMRRGGTDTQYF. The complete variable domain, with remaining parts taken from reference TRBV9 and TRBJ2-3, reads DSGVTQTPKHLITATGQRVTLRCSPRSGDLSVYWYQQSLDQGLQFLIQYYNGEERAKGNILERFSAQQFPDLHSELNLSSLELGDSALYFCASMRRGGTDTQYFGPGTRLTVL.

This chain connects TRBV4-1 to TRBJ1-4; TRBD1 matches at 7 bases. The CDR3 is made up of 13 amino acids. The V gene end was trimmed by 4 bases and the J gene end by 7 bases; junction bases not matched to a gene: 3. The germline CDR1 and CDR2 sequences are MGHRA and YSYEKL. For the CDR3, the DNA is TGCGCCAGCAGCCTGACAGGGACTGAAAAACTGTTTTTT. Its translation: CASSLTGTEKLFF.

This clone has more than one count but fewer than ten. The chain couples TRBV9 to TRBJ2-7, with a possible D match to TRBD1 (5 bases). The CDR3 is made up of 12 amino acids. Germline V gene sequence: CDR1 SGDLS, CDR2 YYNGEE. With 6 bases removed from V and 6 bases from J, the gap between germline ends came to 13 bases. DNA of the CDR3: TGTGCCAGCACCGACAGTGTCGGCGAGCAGTACTTC. Translation: CASTDSVGEQYF.